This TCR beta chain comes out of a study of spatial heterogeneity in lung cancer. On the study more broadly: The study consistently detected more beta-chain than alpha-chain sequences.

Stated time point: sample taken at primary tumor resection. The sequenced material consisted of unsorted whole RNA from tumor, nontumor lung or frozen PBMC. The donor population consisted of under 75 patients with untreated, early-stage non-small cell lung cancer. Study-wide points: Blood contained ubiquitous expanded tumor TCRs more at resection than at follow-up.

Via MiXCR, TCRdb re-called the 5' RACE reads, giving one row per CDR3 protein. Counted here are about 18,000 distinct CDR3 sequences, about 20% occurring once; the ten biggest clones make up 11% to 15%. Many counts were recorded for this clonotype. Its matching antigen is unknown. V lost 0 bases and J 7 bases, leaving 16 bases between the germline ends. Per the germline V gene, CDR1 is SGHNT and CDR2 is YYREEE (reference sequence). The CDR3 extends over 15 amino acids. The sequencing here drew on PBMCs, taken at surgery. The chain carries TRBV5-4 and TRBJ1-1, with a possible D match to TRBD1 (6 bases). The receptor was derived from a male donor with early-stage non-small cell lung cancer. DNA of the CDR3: TGTGCCAGCAGCTTGGTACGGGACACCGATTTTGAAGCTTTCTTT. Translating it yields CASSLVRDTDFEAFF.